Listed below are T cell receptor beta chains from one sample, sequenced in a study of T cell responses to AZD1222 COVID-19 vaccine. The data were produced by immunoSEQ multiplex PCR, yet TCRdb's version contains in-frame clones alone and is incomplete. Of about 100,000 clones detected, about 89% appear once; the ten largest clones hold under 7%. The material sequenced was peripheral blood, taken on day 0 of AZD1222 vaccination. These receptors all stem from an adult in good health. CDR3s include the opening cysteine and the closing phenylalanine or tryptophan. D genes are given only for firm matches. Clone size is not always given. Where it is, it says once, few, many or a class for expanded clones.

j_gene: TRBJ2-6; d_gene: TRBD1; abundance: once; v_gene: TRBV19; CDR3aa: CASSRDRGSGANVLTF; CDR3nt: TGTGCCAGTAGCCGGGACAGGGGATCAGGGGCCAACGTCCTGACTTTC
j_gene: TRBJ2-3; d_gene: -; abundance: -; v_gene: TRBV19; CDR3aa: CASRVQGGTDTQYF; CDR3nt: TGTGCCAGTAGGGTACAGGGGGGGACAGATACGCAGTATTTT
j_gene: TRBJ1-1; d_gene: -; abundance: once; v_gene: TRBV14; CDR3aa: CASSAGLNTEAFF; CDR3nt: TGTGCCAGCAGCGCCGGATTGAACACTGAAGCTTTCTTT
j_gene: TRBJ2-1; d_gene: -; abundance: few; v_gene: TRBV7-2; CDR3aa: CASSGGPLMFF; CDR3nt: TGTGCCAGCAGCGGGGGGCCCCTAATGTTCTTC
j_gene: TRBJ2-2; d_gene: -; abundance: -; v_gene: TRBV27; CDR3aa: CASSLGLTIKNTGELFF; CDR3nt: TGTGCCAGCAGTTTGGGCCTGACCATAAAGAACACCGGGGAGCTGTTTTTT
j_gene: TRBJ2-5; d_gene: -; abundance: -; v_gene: TRBV7-9; CDR3aa: CASSPGGTGAETQYF; CDR3nt: TGTGCCAGCAGCCCGGGCGGCACGGGGGCAGAGACCCAGTACTTC
j_gene: TRBJ1-3; d_gene: -; abundance: -; v_gene: TRBV2; CDR3aa: CASVAKWAASSGNTIYF; CDR3nt: TGTGCCAGCGTTGCAAAATGGGCAGCCAGCTCTGGAAACACCATATATTTT
j_gene: TRBJ1-5; d_gene: -; abundance: -; v_gene: TRBV27; CDR3aa: CASSLGWSNQPQHF; CDR3nt: TGTGCCAGCAGTTTAGGGTGGAGCAATCAGCCCCAGCATTTT
j_gene: TRBJ2-3; d_gene: -; abundance: -; v_gene: TRBV20-1; CDR3aa: CSASRVERGTDTQYF; CDR3nt: TGCAGTGCTAGTAGGGTGGAGCGGGGCACAGATACGCAGTATTTT
j_gene: TRBJ2-3; d_gene: -; abundance: -; v_gene: TRBV7-6; CDR3aa: CASSLGQVDADTQYF; CDR3nt: TGTGCCAGCAGCTTGGGTCAGGTCGATGCAGATACGCAGTATTTT
j_gene: TRBJ2-3; d_gene: -; abundance: -; v_gene: TRBV7-2; CDR3aa: CASSFRPGPDTQYF; CDR3nt: TGTGCCAGCAGCTTTCGCCCGGGGCCAGATACGCAGTATTTT
j_gene: TRBJ2-2; d_gene: -; abundance: once; v_gene: TRBV25-1; CDR3aa: CASGLQQANTGELFF; CDR3nt: TGTGCCAGCGGATTACAACAAGCGAACACCGGGGAGCTGTTTTTT
j_gene: TRBJ1-1; d_gene: -; abundance: -; v_gene: TRBV4-3; CDR3aa: CASSQDRTAGSTEAFF; CDR3nt: TGCGCCAGCAGCCAAGATCGTACGGCAGGGAGCACTGAAGCTTTCTTT
j_gene: TRBJ1-6; d_gene: -; abundance: -; v_gene: TRBV5-1; CDR3aa: CASSLRSPGQDNSPLHF; CDR3nt: TGCGCCAGCAGCTTGAGAAGCCCGGGACAAGATAATTCACCCCTCCACTTT
j_gene: TRBJ2-2; d_gene: TRBD2; abundance: -; v_gene: TRBV18; CDR3aa: CASSNLAGDTGELFF; CDR3nt: TGTGCCAGCTCAAACCTAGCGGGAGACACCGGGGAGCTGTTTTTT